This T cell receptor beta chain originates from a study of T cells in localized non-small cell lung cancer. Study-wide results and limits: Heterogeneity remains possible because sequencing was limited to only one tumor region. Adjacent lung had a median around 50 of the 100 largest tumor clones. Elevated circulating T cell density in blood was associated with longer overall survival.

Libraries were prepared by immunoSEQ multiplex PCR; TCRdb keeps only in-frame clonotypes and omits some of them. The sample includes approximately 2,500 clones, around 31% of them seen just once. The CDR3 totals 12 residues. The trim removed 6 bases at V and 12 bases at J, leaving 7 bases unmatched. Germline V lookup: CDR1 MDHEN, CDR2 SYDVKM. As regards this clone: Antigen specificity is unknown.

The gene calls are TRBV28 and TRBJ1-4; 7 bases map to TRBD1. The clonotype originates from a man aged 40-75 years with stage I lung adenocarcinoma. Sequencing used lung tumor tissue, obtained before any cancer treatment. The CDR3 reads CASRRTGVQLFF. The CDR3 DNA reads TGTGCCAGCAGACGCACAGGGGTACAACTGTTTTTT.